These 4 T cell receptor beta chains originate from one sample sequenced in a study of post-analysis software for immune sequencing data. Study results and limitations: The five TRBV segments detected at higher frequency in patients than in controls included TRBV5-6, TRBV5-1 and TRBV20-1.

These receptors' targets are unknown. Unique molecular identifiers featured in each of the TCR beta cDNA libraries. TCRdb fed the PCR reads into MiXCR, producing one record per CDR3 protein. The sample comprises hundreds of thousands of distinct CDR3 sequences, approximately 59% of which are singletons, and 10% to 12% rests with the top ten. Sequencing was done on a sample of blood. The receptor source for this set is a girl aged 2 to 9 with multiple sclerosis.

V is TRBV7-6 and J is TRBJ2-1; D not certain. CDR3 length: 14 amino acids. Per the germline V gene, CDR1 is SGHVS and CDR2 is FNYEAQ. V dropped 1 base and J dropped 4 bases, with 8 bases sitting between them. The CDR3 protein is CASSLVSAYNEQFF. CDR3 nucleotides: TGTGCCAGCAGCTTAGTAAGTGCGTACAATGAGCAGTTCTTC.

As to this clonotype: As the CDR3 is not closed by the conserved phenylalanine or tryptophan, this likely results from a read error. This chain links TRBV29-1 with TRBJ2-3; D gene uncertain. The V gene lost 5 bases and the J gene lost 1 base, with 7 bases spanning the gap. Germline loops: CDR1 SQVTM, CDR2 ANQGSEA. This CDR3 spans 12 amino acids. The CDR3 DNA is TGCAGCGTTCGGCAGGGCACAGATACGCAGTATGTT. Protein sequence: CSVRQGTDTQYV.

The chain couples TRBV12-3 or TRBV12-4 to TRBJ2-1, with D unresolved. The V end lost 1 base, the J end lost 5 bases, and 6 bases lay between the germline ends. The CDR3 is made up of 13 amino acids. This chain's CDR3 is CASSLGSDNEQFF. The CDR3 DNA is TGTGCCAGCAGTTTAGGTTCGGACAATGAGCAGTTCTTC.

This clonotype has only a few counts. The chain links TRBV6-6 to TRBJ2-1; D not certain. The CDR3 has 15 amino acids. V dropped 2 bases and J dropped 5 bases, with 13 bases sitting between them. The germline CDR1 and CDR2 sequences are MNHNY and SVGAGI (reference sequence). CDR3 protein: CASSYGRSYDNEQFF. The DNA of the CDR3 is TGTGCCAGCAGTTACGGCCGGTCTTATGACAATGAGCAGTTCTTC.